This paragraph covers one TCR beta chain sequence. The record originates from a study of blood T cell repertoires in COVID-19. Germline assignment: CDR1 SEHNR and CDR2 FQNEAQ (reference sequence). The junction had 7 bases not matched to a gene; V was cut back by 3 bases and J by 3 bases. The CDR3 consists of 16 residues. The authors' processing: Quantification of nucleated cells was approximated via reference gene primer amplification. Using immunoSEQ multiplex PCR, the repertoire was profiled, and TCRdb retains in-frame clones only, with some absent. V and J calls and clone size come straight from that table; D and trimming were deduced from the DNA. This table holds 350,000 or so clones, around nine tenths found once.

This chain uses TRBV7-9 with TRBJ2-3; TRBD2 aligns across 9 bases. The sample taken for sequencing was PBMCs or T cells enriched from blood (not recorded which). The TCR originated in a woman in her 30s who had been exposed to COVID-19. The CDR3: CASSLGRTSVTDTQYF. CDR3 in DNA: TGTGCCAGCAGCTTGGGAAGGACTAGCGTAACAGATACGCAGTATTTT.